This is a list of T cell receptor beta chains from one sample in a study of human T cells and chemical hapten exposure. In TCRdb, the RACE reads were re-called with MiXCR into one record per CDR3 protein. The sample records about 380,000 distinct CDR3 sequences, approximately 5.1% being singletons. The starting material was whole blood, obtained in connection with sensitization to the hapten diphenylcyclopropenone (DPC). Every receptor here comes from a woman in her 50s with alopecia areata. Some clones in this sample may be carry-over from other donors' samples. CDR3s include the opening cysteine and the closing phenylalanine or tryptophan. A D gene is named only where the DNA matches it firmly. Clone size is stated in some rows and not others, as once, few, many or a class when expanded.

D gene	clone size	J gene	V gene	CDR3 DNA	CDR3 protein
-	few	TRBJ1-1	TRBV20-1	TGCAGTGCTAGAGACGGGGGGAGGGTCACTGAAGCTTTCTTT	CSARDGGRVTEAFF
-	many	TRBJ1-2	TRBV11-2	TGTGCCAGCAGCTTAGTGCCCTTGGGTATGGGGGACTATGGCTACACCTTC	CASSLVPLGMGDYGYTF
TRBD1	few	TRBJ2-2	TRBV29-1	TGCAGCGGAGAGGACAGGGCTAACACCGGGGAGCTGTTTTTT	CSGEDRANTGELFF
-	many	TRBJ1-3	TRBV29-1	TGCAGCGTGCGGGGGTCTGGAAACACCATATATTTT	CSVRGSGNTIYF
-	few	TRBJ2-5	TRBV20-1	TGCAGTGCTAGAGTGGCCGGGGGCGCGACCCAGTACTTC	CSARVAGGATQYF
TRBD1	-	TRBJ2-5	TRBV28	TGTGCCAGCAGGGGTCCCGGGACAGGGAAAGAGACCCAGTACTTC	CASRGPGTGKETQYF
TRBD2	few	TRBJ2-1	TRBV20-1	TGCAGTGCTAGAGGATCGGGGAGGGCCAGTGGTGAGCAGTTCTTC	CSARGSGRASGEQFF
-	many	TRBJ2-1	TRBV4-3	TGCGCCAGCAGCCAAGAGAGGGCACTAGCCTACAATGAGCAGTTCTTC	CASSQERALAYNEQFF
-	-	TRBJ2-7	TRBV27	TGTGCCAGCAAAGGACTGGCCTACGAGCAGTACTTC	CASKGLAYEQYF
-	-	TRBJ2-1	TRBV5-6	TGTGCCAGCAGCTCCGTTTCTGGTGAGCAGTTCTTC	CASSSVSGEQFF
-	many	TRBJ1-5	TRBV7-9	TGTGCCAGCAGCGCCGTCCCGGAGCCCCAGCATTTT	CASSAVPEPQHF
TRBD1	few	TRBJ1-5	TRBV2	TGTGCCAGCAGTGAGCAAGGACAGGGAAGCAATCAGCCCCAGCATTTT	CASSEQGQGSNQPQHF
-	many	TRBJ2-2	TRBV27	TGTGCCAGCAGTCCCAACACAGGGTTCTCCGGGGAGCTGTTTTTT	CASSPNTGFSGELFF
-	many	TRBJ2-3	TRBV27	TGTGCCAGCAGCAGCGGTCCCCTGGGCACAGATACGCAGTATTTT	CASSSGPLGTDTQYF
-	-	TRBJ2-7	TRBV7-9	TGTGCCAGCAGCTTAGCAGGGGGGAGTGAGCAGTACTTC	CASSLAGGSEQYF
-	few	TRBJ2-3	TRBV7-9	TGTGCCAGCACCCGGACGTCAAGTCCCACAGATACGCAGTATTTT	CASTRTSSPTDTQYF
TRBD2	few	TRBJ2-3	TRBV7-2	TGTGCCAGCAGCTCCCTCCTACTAGCGGGAGTGCGGGTAGATACGCAGTATTTT	CASSSLLLAGVRVDTQYF
-	few	TRBJ2-6	TRBV5-1	TGCGCCAGCAGCTTGGGACGTCAGGGTATCGGTGGGGCCAACGTCCTGACTTTC	CASSLGRQGIGGANVLTF
TRBD1	-	TRBJ1-3	TRBV7-2	TGTGCCAGCAGCTTCGAAATACAGGGGGCGCATGGAAACACCATATATTTT	CASSFEIQGAHGNTIYF
-	few	TRBJ2-3	TRBV10-1	TGCGCCAGCAGTGACTACGGACATAGCACAGATACGCAGTATTTT	CASSDYGHSTDTQYF
TRBD2	few	TRBJ2-1	TRBV10-3	TGTGCCATCAGTGTGAGGGAGGGTGATACTGAGCAGTTCTTC	CAISVREGDTEQFF
-	many	TRBJ2-2	TRBV5-1	TGCGCCAGCAGGGGGACCACCACGAACACCGGGGAGCTGTTTTTT	CASRGTTTNTGELFF
TRBD1	-	TRBJ1-2	TRBV29-1	TGCAGCGTGGGGGACAGCACCTATGGCTACACCTTC	CSVGDSTYGYTF
-	-	TRBJ2-2	TRBV29-1	TGCAGCGCGGAACTGGGGGCCAACACCGGGGAGCTGTTTTTT	CSAELGANTGELFF
TRBD2	many	TRBJ2-3	TRBV3-1	TGTGCCACCAGAAGGCTAGCGGGGGGCACAGATACGCAGTATTTT	CATRRLAGGTDTQYF
-	few	TRBJ2-3	TRBV5-1	TGCGCCAGCAGCTTGCGGACAGCTTCTAGCACAGATACGCAGTATTTT	CASSLRTASSTDTQYF
-	many	TRBJ2-2	TRBV6-6	TGTGCCAGCAGGGGGGACCGAGCACAGGTCGGGGAGCTGTTTTTT	CASRGDRAQVGELFF
-	few	TRBJ2-3	TRBV9	TGTGCCAGCAGCGTAGGAGGGGTCACAGATACGCAGTATTTT	CASSVGGVTDTQYF
-	many	TRBJ2-3	TRBV12-3/TRBV12-4	TGTGCCAGCAGCAACCCCACGCGCGATTACACAGATACGCAGTATTTT	CASSNPTRDYTDTQYF
-	-	TRBJ1-2	TRBV4-1	TGCGCCAGCAGCCAAGTTGGGGAGGGCTATGGCTACACCTTC	CASSQVGEGYGYTF
-	many	TRBJ2-7	TRBV5-1	TGCGCCAGCAGCTTGGGAGGGACGGGCGAGCAGTACTTC	CASSLGGTGEQYF
-	many	TRBJ2-3	TRBV27	TGTGCCAGCAGCAAGGCGTGGGGAGACAGGACCACAGATACGCAGTATTTT	CASSKAWGDRTTDTQYF
-	few	TRBJ2-1	TRBV30	TGTGCCTGGAGTACCTACACCCATGAGCAGTTCTTC	CAWSTYTHEQFF
TRBD1	-	TRBJ1-2	TRBV13	TGTGCCAGCAGCCAGGAAGACAGGGGAGGCTACACCTTC	CASSQEDRGGYTF
TRBD1	many	TRBJ1-6	TRBV5-1	TGCGCCAGCAGCCCCGACAGGGCCCGGGCCCTCCACTTT	CASSPDRARALHF
TRBD2	many	TRBJ2-1	TRBV29-1	TGCAGCGCCGCCCATTCTAGCGGGAGGGGGAATGAGCAGTTCTTC	CSAAHSSGRGNEQFF
TRBD2	-	TRBJ2-3	TRBV12-3/TRBV12-4	TGTGCCAGCAGTGGACTAGCGGGGGGAAGCACAGATACGCAGTATTTT	CASSGLAGGSTDTQYF
-	many	TRBJ1-4	TRBV7-2	TGTGCCAGCAGCCCCCCAGGAACAACTAATGAAAAACTGTTTTTT	CASSPPGTTNEKLFF
-	few	TRBJ2-2	TRBV27	TGTGCCAGCAGTATAGGTTGGGGCGGGGAGCTGTTTTTT	CASSIGWGGELFF
-	few	TRBJ2-5	TRBV12-3/TRBV12-4	TGTGCCAGCAGTCCTTGGGCAGGGGCCCAAGAGACCCAGTACTTC	CASSPWAGAQETQYF
-	many	TRBJ2-3	TRBV12-3/TRBV12-4	TGTGCCAGCAGTCCAGTCGGTAGTTCAGATACGCAGTATTTT	CASSPVGSSDTQYF
TRBD1	-	TRBJ1-2	TRBV9	TGTGCCAGCACCCAGAGGGGGACAGGGGGCTATGGCTACACCTTC	CASTQRGTGGYGYTF
-	few	TRBJ1-3	TRBV7-9	TGTGCCAGCAGCTCCGACGCCCGGGTCGGAAACACCATATATTTT	CASSSDARVGNTIYF
TRBD1	many	TRBJ2-7	TRBV28	TGTGCCAGCAGGGAGGAACAGGGGGCTGGCTACGAGCAGTACTTC	CASREEQGAGYEQYF
-	few	TRBJ1-2	TRBV6-1	TGTGCCAGCAGTGAAGGGTGGTCGACTGACTATGGCTACACCTTC	CASSEGWSTDYGYTF
-	many	TRBJ1-1	TRBV6-6	TGTGCCAGCAGTTACTCGCGGGCTGAAGCTTTCTTT	CASSYSRAEAFF
-	few	TRBJ2-5	TRBV7-2	TGTGCCAGCAGCCAATACGTTAGTCCCGAGACCCAGTACTTC	CASSQYVSPETQYF
-	many	TRBJ1-3	TRBV7-9	TGTGCCAGCAGCCCACTCAGAGGTGGCTCTGGAAACACCATATATTTT	CASSPLRGGSGNTIYF
TRBD2	many	TRBJ2-3	TRBV3-1	TGTGCCAGCAGCCCTGGACTAGCGGAGGGAGATACGCAGTATTTT	CASSPGLAEGDTQYF